This T cell receptor (beta chain) was sequenced in a study of blood T cell repertoires in COVID-19. About the research overall: The United States, Italy and Spain supplied acute and convalescent COVID-19 samples. PBMCs, B-cell-depleted T cells, or T cells provided the cDNA or gDNA that made up the material.

With V trimmed by 4 bases and J by 5 bases, 8 bases remained unmatched. This CDR3 spans 15 amino acids. Germline loops: CDR1 SGHTA, CDR2 FQGNSA. Authors' data handling: Estimated nucleated cell counts came from reference gene primer amplification. TCRdb's table, derived via immunoSEQ multiplex PCR, lists solely in-frame clones and lacks some. D and trimming come from the DNA, and the V and J calls and clone size come from that table. The sample consists of tens of thousands of clones, 90% of them appearing once. The V call is TRBV7-2, the J call TRBJ2-1; 7 nucleotides agree with TRBD1. The material sequenced was peripheral blood. The sequence came from an older man with active or convalescent COVID-19. The CDR3 nucleotides read TGTGCCAGCAGCTCCCGACAGGGCAGAAACAATGAGCAGTTCTTC. This codes for CASSSRQGRNNEQFF.